Listed here are 9 T cell receptor beta chains from one sample, sequenced in a study of T cells in Graves' hyperthyroidism and ophthalmopathy. Amplified TCR beta CDR3 regions came from RNA transcripts. The HTBI primer set served for first-round RT-PCR of the TCR CDR3. TCRdb analysed the multiplex PCR reads with MiXCR anew, one entry per CDR3 protein. Of 300,000 or so distinct CDR3 sequences in the sample, 16% were seen once. Material: blood. These TCRs come from a man aged 30 to 45 with Graves' hyperthyroidism.

The rearrangement joins TRBV19 to TRBJ1-1; weak D call: TRBD1 (5 bases). Per germline, CDR1 LNHDA and CDR2 SQIVND (reference sequence). CDR3 size: 16 residues. Trimming cost V 6 bases and J 1 base, with 18 bases left between them. The CDR3 loop reads CASSPNAGTPNTEAFF. As DNA, the CDR3 is TGTGCCAGTAGCCCCAATGCCGGGACTCCGAACACTGAAGCTTTCTTT.

In its sample, this clonotype was seen many times. V gene TRBV13 combines with J gene TRBJ1-5, with 7 bases that match TRBD1. Germline CDR1 PRHDT, CDR2 FYEKMQ (reference sequence). The CDR3 has 14 amino acids. V dropped 5 bases and J dropped 4; count of bases not matched to a gene: 5. CDR3 residues: CASSLRGPNQPQHF. CDR3 coding DNA: TGTGCCAGCAGCCTTAGGGGGCCTAATCAGCCCCAGCATTTT. Looking up the rest from reference TRBV13 and TRBJ1-5 gives the full variable domain: AAGVIQSPRHLIKEKRETATLKCYPIPRHDTVYWYQQGPGQDPQFLISFYEKMQSDKGSIPDRFSAQQFSDYHSELNMSSLELGDSALYFCASSLRGPNQPQHFGDGTRLSIL.

About this clonotype itself: The junction differs from germline at one of its ends, possibly a read error. The chain is built from TRBV2 and TRBJ2-5; D not certain. Germline V lookup: CDR1 SNHLY, CDR2 FYNNEI. CDR3 length: 13 residues. CDR3 sequence: CASSAIGGSDQYF. The CDR3 DNA reads TGCGCCAGCAGCGCGATTGGTGGAAGCGACCAGTACTTC.

For this clonotype: Its ends do not fully match the called genes, so a read error is possible. CDR3 loop: CATSDRTAHPPYGQYF. The CDR3 bases are TGTGCCACCAGTGATCGGACAGCTCACCCTCCCTACGGGCAGTACTTC. The rearrangement links TRBV24-1 to TRBJ2-7, with D perhaps matching TRBD1 (6 bases). The CDR3 sequence is 16 residues long. Germline V gives CDR1 KGHDR, CDR2 SFDVKD.

This clonotype was observed a single time. The chain is built from TRBV6-2 or TRBV6-3 and TRBJ2-1; D is unclear. CDR3 size: 17 residues. The germline gives CDR1 MNHEY, CDR2 SVGEGT. V dropped 5 bases and J dropped 2 bases, with 19 bases sitting between them. Written as DNA, the CDR3 is TGTGCCAGCAGTGCCCTCCTTACCAGAGGTGCCTACAATGAGCAGTTCTTC. It translates to CASSALLTRGAYNEQFF.

This clonotype was seen a handful of times. V usage is TRBV30 and J usage is TRBJ2-3; 8 bases align to TRBD2. Per the germline V gene, CDR1 is GTSNPN and CDR2 is SVGIG (reference sequence). This CDR3 comprises 14 residues. V trimming: 5 bases; J trimming: 0 bases; junction bases outside the gene matches: 4. CDR3 DNA: TGTGCCTGGCATAGCGGGGCTAGCACAGATACGCAGTATTTT. Protein product: CAWHSGASTDTQYF.

This clonotype has a count of ten or more. V is TRBV20-1 and J is TRBJ2-7; the match to TRBD2 covers 8 bases. In germline, CDR1 is DFQATT, CDR2 SNEGSKA (reference sequence). The CDR3 is 15 residues long. V dropped 2 bases and J dropped 5; count of bases not matched to a gene: 11. The DNA of the CDR3 is TGCAGTGCTAGACCTCTCCGCGGGAGGTCCCACGAGCAGTACTTC. Translated: CSARPLRGRSHEQYF.

V usage is TRBV30 and J usage is TRBJ1-5; TRBD1 is a possible D gene (6 bases). CDR1 and CDR2 (germline): GTSNPN, SVGIG (reference sequence). The CDR3 runs 13 residues. V was clipped by 5 bases and J by 2 bases, with 10 bases between them. CDR3 DNA sequence: TGTGCCTGGGGACAGAATGGCAATCAGCCCCAGCATTTT. It translates to CAWGQNGNQPQHF. Full variable domain (outside the CDR3, taken from reference TRBV30 and TRBJ1-5): SQTIHQWPATLVQPVGSPLSLECTVEGTSNPNLYWYRQAAGRGLQLLFYSVGIGQISSEVPQNLSASRPQDRQFILSSKKLLLSDSGFYLCAWGQNGNQPQHFGDGTRLSIL.

This clonotype was observed many times. The V gene is TRBV5-5, the J gene TRBJ2-3; 12 bases align to TRBD2. After removal of 3 bases from V and 0 bases from J, the junction contained 5 bases not matched to a gene. The CDR3 is 17 residues long. Germline-derived CDR1 and CDR2 are SGHKS and YYEKEE (reference sequence). The DNA for the CDR3 is TGTGCCAGCAGCTCGACTAGCGGGAGTTGGAGCACAGATACGCAGTATTTT. Amino acid sequence: CASSSTSGSWSTDTQYF.